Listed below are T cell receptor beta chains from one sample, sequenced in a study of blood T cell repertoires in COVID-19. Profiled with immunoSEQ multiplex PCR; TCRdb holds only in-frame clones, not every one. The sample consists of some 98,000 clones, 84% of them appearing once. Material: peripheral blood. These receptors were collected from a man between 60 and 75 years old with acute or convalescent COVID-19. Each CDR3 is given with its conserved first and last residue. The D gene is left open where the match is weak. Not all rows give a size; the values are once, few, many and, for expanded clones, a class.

CDR3: CASSLEQGENIQYF
DNA: TGCGCCAGCAGCTTGGAACAGGGCGAAAACATTCAGTACTTC
size: .
J: TRBJ2-4
V: TRBV5-1
D: .

CDR3: CASTQRRVASSPLHF
DNA: TGTGCCAGCACCCAAAGGAGGGTAGCTAGTTCACCCCTCCACTTT
size: .
J: TRBJ1-6
V: TRBV2
D: .

CDR3: CAISEPYRGQNTTNEKLFF
DNA: TGTGCCATCAGTGAGCCGTACAGGGGGCAGAACACAACTAATGAAAAACTGTTTTTT
size: .
J: TRBJ1-4
V: TRBV10-3
D: TRBD1

CDR3: CATSDPRGLGSAQYF
DNA: TGTGCCACCAGTGATCCCCGGGGCCTCGGGAGCGCGCAGTATTTT
size: .
J: TRBJ2-3
V: TRBV24-1
D: .

CDR3: CASSGGQGFGSNQPQHF
DNA: TGTGCCAGTAGTGGGGGACAGGGGTTCGGTAGCAATCAGCCCCAGCATTTT
size: .
J: TRBJ1-5
V: TRBV19
D: TRBD1

CDR3: CASSPGIGRETQYF
DNA: TGTGCCAGCTCACCAGGAATCGGCAGGGAGACCCAGTACTTC
size: .
J: TRBJ2-5
V: TRBV18
D: .

CDR3: CASSPWTGGETQYF
DNA: TGTGCCAGCAGTCCCTGGACAGGGGGCGAGACCCAGTACTTC
size: .
J: TRBJ2-5
V: TRBV6-5
D: TRBD1

CDR3: CASSLQGGGEQFF
DNA: TGTGCCAGCAGCTTACAGGGAGGAGGTGAGCAGTTCTTC
size: .
J: TRBJ2-1
V: TRBV11-2
D: .

CDR3: CASSFRLPGASSYNEQFF
DNA: TGTGCCAGCAGCTTCCGACTCCCAGGGGCAAGCTCCTACAATGAGCAGTTCTTC
size: once
J: TRBJ2-1
V: TRBV3-1/TRBV3-2
D: .

CDR3: CASSAGVVSNQPQHF
DNA: TGTGCCAGCAGTGCAGGGGTGGTTAGCAATCAGCCCCAGCATTTT
size: .
J: TRBJ1-5
V: TRBV2
D: .

CDR3: CASSLTDRGTGNSPLHF
DNA: TGTGCCAGCAGTTTAACCGACAGGGGGACGGGTAATTCACCCCTCCACTTT
size: .
J: TRBJ1-6
V: TRBV27
D: TRBD1

CDR3: CASSLRQGSYNEQFF
DNA: TGTGCCAGCAGCTTACGACAGGGCTCCTACAATGAGCAGTTCTTC
size: .
J: TRBJ2-1
V: TRBV11-3
D: TRBD1

CDR3: CASRRPGTGYLDTQYF
DNA: TGCGCCAGCCGCCGACCTGGGACAGGGTATCTAGATACGCAGTATTTT
size: .
J: TRBJ2-3
V: TRBV10-1
D: TRBD1

CDR3: CASSPRTGNTGELFF
DNA: TGTGCCAGCAGCCCACGGACAGGGAACACCGGGGAGCTGTTTTTT
size: .
J: TRBJ2-2
V: TRBV6-5
D: TRBD1

CDR3: CAIWGQGNTEAFF
DNA: TGTGCCATCTGGGGCCAGGGGAACACTGAAGCTTTCTTT
size: .
J: TRBJ1-1
V: TRBV27
D: .

CDR3: CASSKAEGEYTDTQYF
DNA: TGTGCCAGCAGCAAAGCTGAGGGGGAGTACACAGATACGCAGTATTTT
size: .
J: TRBJ2-3
V: TRBV21-1
D: .

CDR3: CASRKLPNEKLFF
DNA: TGTGCCAGCAGGAAACTGCCTAATGAAAAACTGTTTTTT
size: .
J: TRBJ1-4
V: TRBV28
D: .

CDR3: CARKAGDSRTDTQYF
DNA: TGTGCCAGAAAAGCCGGGGACTCACGCACAGATACGCAGTATTTT
size: once
J: TRBJ2-3
V: TRBV2
D: .

CDR3: CASGLSREKLFF
DNA: TGTGCCAGCGGACTTTCTCGGGAAAAACTGTTTTTT
size: .
J: TRBJ1-4
V: TRBV28
D: .

CDR3: CASASLRGGPSEQFF
DNA: TGTGCCAGCGCTTCCTTAAGGGGGGGTCCGAGTGAGCAGTTCTTC
size: .
J: TRBJ2-1
V: TRBV6-4
D: .

CDR3: CASSPRGQGNNEQFF
DNA: TGTGCCAGCAGCCCAAGGGGGCAGGGGAACAATGAGCAGTTCTTC
size: .
J: TRBJ2-1
V: TRBV7-9
D: TRBD1

CDR3: CASSPDRVGQPQHF
DNA: TGTGCCAGCTCCCCGGACAGGGTAGGACAGCCCCAGCATTTT
size: .
J: TRBJ1-5
V: TRBV18
D: TRBD1

CDR3: CASRWTGGVDTGELFF
DNA: TGTGCCAGCAGATGGACAGGGGGGGTAGACACCGGGGAGCTGTTTTTT
size: .
J: TRBJ2-2
V: TRBV28
D: TRBD1

CDR3: CASSAGGLTNNEQFF
DNA: TGTGCCAGCAGCGCGGGGGGGCTAACTAACAATGAGCAGTTCTTC
size: .
J: TRBJ2-1
V: TRBV9
D: TRBD2

CDR3: CASRSPGTGVYGYTF
DNA: TGTGCCAGCAGAAGCCCCGGGACAGGGGTCTATGGCTACACCTTC
size: .
J: TRBJ1-2
V: TRBV4-2
D: TRBD1

CDR3: CASSPQLGQYNTEAFF
DNA: TGTGCCAGCAGCCCCCAGCTGGGACAGTACAACACTGAAGCTTTCTTT
size: .
J: TRBJ1-1
V: TRBV7-6
D: TRBD1

CDR3: CASSTRTSGFTDTQYF
DNA: TGTGCCAGTAGTACAAGGACTAGCGGGTTCACAGATACGCAGTATTTT
size: .
J: TRBJ2-3
V: TRBV19
D: TRBD2

CDR3: CASSLDRDRNTIYF
DNA: TGTGCCAGCAGCTTAGACAGGGACCGCAACACCATATATTTT
size: once
J: TRBJ1-3
V: TRBV7-8
D: .

CDR3: CASSRTGDGTQYF
DNA: TGTGCCAGCAGCCGGACAGGGGATGGTACCCAGTACTTC
size: .
J: TRBJ2-5
V: TRBV3-1/TRBV3-2
D: TRBD1

CDR3: CASRGGAGDTEAFF
DNA: TGTGCCAGTAGGGGAGGGGCGGGGGACACTGAAGCTTTCTTT
size: .
J: TRBJ1-1
V: TRBV19
D: .

CDR3: CASSQSTGFANEKLFF
DNA: TGCGCCAGCAGCCAATCCACAGGGTTTGCTAATGAAAAACTGTTTTTT
size: .
J: TRBJ1-4
V: TRBV5-1
D: .

CDR3: CASSLDAVSYEQYF
DNA: TGTGCCAGCAGCTTAGACGCAGTAAGCTACGAGCAGTACTTC
size: .
J: TRBJ2-7
V: TRBV11-2
D: .

CDR3: CSVEMGTGGKGYTF
DNA: TGCAGCGTTGAAATGGGGACAGGGGGTAAAGGCTACACCTTC
size: .
J: TRBJ1-2
V: TRBV29-1
D: TRBD1

CDR3: CASTGAGSSYNEQFF
DNA: TGTGCCAGCACCGGAGCGGGGAGCTCCTACAATGAGCAGTTCTTC
size: .
J: TRBJ2-1
V: TRBV7-9
D: TRBD2

CDR3: CASSRQGWTGYNYGYTF
DNA: TGTGCCAGCAGTCGCCAAGGGTGGACTGGTTATAACTATGGCTACACCTTC
size: once
J: TRBJ1-2
V: TRBV6-6
D: .

CDR3: CASSITWPLPGDTEAFF
DNA: TGTGCCAGTAGTATAACCTGGCCCCTACCCGGGGACACTGAAGCTTTCTTT
size: .
J: TRBJ1-1
V: TRBV19
D: .